A single sample gave rise to the 8 T cell receptor beta chains below, sequenced in a study of blood T cell repertoires in COVID-19. Measured with immunoSEQ multiplex PCR; TCRdb has only the in-frame clones, and not every one. Of over 350,000 clones detected, roughly nine tenths appear once; the ten largest clones hold 0.7% to 0.95%. The sample taken for sequencing was PBMCs or T cells enriched from blood (not recorded which). The receptors shown here come from a woman aged 40 to 50 who had been exposed to COVID-19.

The chain recombines TRBV25-1 with TRBJ2-5, with D possibly TRBD2 on 6 matching bases. The length of the CDR3 is 17 residues. V gave up 0 bases and J gave up 1 base, with 15 bases separating them. Germline V gene lookup returns CDR1 MGHDK and CDR2 SYGVNS. This chain's CDR3 is CASSEYIGGVTQETQYF. DNA of the CDR3: TGTGCCAGCAGTGAATATATAGGAGGGGTTACCCAAGAGACCCAGTACTTC.

The CDR3, as DNA: TGTGCCAGCAGAAAAGGGGGCGGAACCTACGAGCAGTACTTC. Translated, it gives CASRKGGGTYEQYF. The gene calls are TRBV6-5 and TRBJ2-7, with TRBD1 matching over 7 bases. Losses at the gene ends were 6 bases for V and 2 bases for J; bases not matched to a gene: 7. Germline V gene data show CDR1 as MNHEY and CDR2 as SVGAGI. The CDR3 is 14 residues long.

This sequence joins TRBV5-6 and TRBJ1-5; TRBD1 matches at 8 bases. Per germline, CDR1 SGHDT and CDR2 YYEEEE. The length of the CDR3 is 15 residues. Trimming cost V 4 bases and J 2 bases; bases outside gene matches: 5. CDR3 nucleotide sequence: TGTGCCAGCAGCAGGACAGGGAATGGCAATCAGCCCCAGCATTTT. Encoded protein: CASSRTGNGNQPQHF.

The V gene is TRBV18, the J gene TRBJ2-7, with TRBD2 matching over 7 bases. V lost 3 bases, J lost 7 bases, and 15 bases stayed unmatched. Germline lookup yields CDR1 KGHSH and CDR2 LQKENI. CDR3 length: 16 residues. CDR3 sequence (DNA): TGTGCCAGCTCACCGGGCTTGGTCCAGCGGGAAAAAGAGCAGTACTTC. Translating it yields CASSPGLVQREKEQYF.

The chain links TRBV19 to TRBJ1-5, with TRBD1 matching over 7 bases. This CDR3 contains 16 residues. Germline trimming cut 7 bases from V and 1 base from J; bases unmatched to any gene: 10. CDR1 is LNHDA and CDR2 is SQIVND in the germline V gene (reference sequence). The DNA of the CDR3 is TGTGCCAGTACCTCACAGGGGAGTAGGAGCAATCAGCCCCAGCATTTT. This encodes CASTSQGSRSNQPQHF.

The rearrangement joins TRBV7-8 to TRBJ1-1; D possibly corresponds to TRBD1 (6 bases). The CDR3 has 14 residues. Deletions cut 5 bases from V and 0 bases from J, with 10 bases between. Germline assignment: CDR1 SGHVS and CDR2 FQNEAQ. The chain's CDR3 is CASSRGQMNTEAFF. The CDR3 DNA reads TGTGCCAGCAGCCGAGGACAGATGAACACTGAAGCTTTCTTT. Together with reference TRBV7-8 and TRBJ1-1, the CDR3 gives the full variable domain: GAGVSQSPRYKVAKRGQDVALRCDPISGHVSLFWYQQALGQGPEFLTYFQNEAQLDKSGLPSDRFFAERPEGSVSTLKIQRTQQEDSAVYLCASSRGQMNTEAFFGQGTRLTVV.

This clone was picked up a small number of times. The V call is TRBV5-1, the J call TRBJ1-2, with D tentatively TRBD1 (6 bases). The germline V gene has CDR1 SGHRS and CDR2 YFSETQ. CDR3 length equals 13 residues. V lost 0 bases and J 6 bases, leaving 9 bases between the germline ends. This CDR3 reads CASSLGRGDGYTF. The CDR3 nucleotides read TGCGCCAGCAGCTTGGGCAGGGGAGATGGCTACACCTTC.

This clone was detected a few times. The V and J genes are TRBV7-8 and TRBJ1-1; 8 bases fit TRBD1. The junction had 10 bases not matched to a gene; V was cut back by 5 bases and J by 11 bases. CDR1 is SGHVS, CDR2 FQNEAQ, per germline. The CDR3 runs 13 residues. CDR3 region: CASSPRGRQVAFF. The CDR3 DNA is TGTGCCAGCAGCCCCAGGGGGCGGCAGGTGGCTTTCTTT.